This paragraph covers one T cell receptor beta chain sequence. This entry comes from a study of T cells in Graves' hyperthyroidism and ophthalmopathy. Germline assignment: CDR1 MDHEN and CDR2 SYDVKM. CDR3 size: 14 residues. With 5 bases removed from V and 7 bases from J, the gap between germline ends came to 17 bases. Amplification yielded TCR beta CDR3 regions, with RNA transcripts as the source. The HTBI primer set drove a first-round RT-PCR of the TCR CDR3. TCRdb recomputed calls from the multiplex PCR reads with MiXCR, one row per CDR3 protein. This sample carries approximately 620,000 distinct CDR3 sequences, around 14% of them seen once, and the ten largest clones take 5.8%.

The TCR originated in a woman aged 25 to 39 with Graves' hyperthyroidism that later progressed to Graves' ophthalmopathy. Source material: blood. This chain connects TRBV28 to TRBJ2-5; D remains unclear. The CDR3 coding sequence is TGTGCCAGCAGTCCCCGGGTGGCGCCAGGGACCCAGTACTTC. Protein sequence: CASSPRVAPGTQYF.